This T cell receptor (beta chain) was recorded in a study of blood T cell repertoires in COVID-19. Whole-study context: The United States, Italy and Spain supplied acute and convalescent COVID-19 samples.

In the source study's methods: Reference gene primer amplification gave nucleated cell count estimates. This table comes from immunoSEQ multiplex PCR, and its TCRdb copy is limited to in-frame clones, with some not included. D and trimming come from the DNA, and the V and J calls and clone size come from that table. The repertoire has about 200,000 clones, more than 70% of them found once; the top ten carry about 8.1%. The sequencing sample was made of PBMCs or T cells enriched from blood (not recorded which). This clonotype was sampled from a woman aged 18-29 years who had recovered from COVID-19.

The CDR3 loop reads CASSGRLAGGINEQFF. The CDR3, as DNA: TGTGCCAGCAGCGGAAGACTAGCGGGGGGGATAAATGAGCAGTTCTTC. The chain combines TRBV5-6 with TRBJ2-1; 14 nucleotides agree with TRBD2. The V and J ends lost 4 bases and 7 bases, in that order; junction bases with no gene match: 7. The germline gives CDR1 SGHDT, CDR2 YYEEEE. CDR3 length: 16 amino acids. The full variable domain, rest sourced from reference TRBV5-6 and TRBJ2-1, is DAGVTQSPTHLIKTRGQQVTLRCSPKSGHDTVSWYQQALGQGPQFIFQYYEEEERQRGNFPDRFSGHQFPNYSSELNVNALLLGDSALYLCASSGRLAGGINEQFFGPGTRLTVL.